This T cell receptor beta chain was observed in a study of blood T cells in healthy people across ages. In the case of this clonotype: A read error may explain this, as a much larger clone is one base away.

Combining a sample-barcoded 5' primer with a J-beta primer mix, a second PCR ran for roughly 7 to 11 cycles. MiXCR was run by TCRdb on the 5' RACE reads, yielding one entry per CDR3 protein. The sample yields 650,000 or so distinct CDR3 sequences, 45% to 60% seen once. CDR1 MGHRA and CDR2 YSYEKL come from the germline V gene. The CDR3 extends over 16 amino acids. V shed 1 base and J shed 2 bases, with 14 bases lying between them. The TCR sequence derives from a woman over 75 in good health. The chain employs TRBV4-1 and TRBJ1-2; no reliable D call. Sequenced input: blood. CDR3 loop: CASSQVWQVQNYGYTF. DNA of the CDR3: TGCGCCAGCAGCCAAGTATGGCAGGTCCAAAACTATGGCTACACCTTC.